What follows are 2 T cell receptor beta chains derived from one specimen sequenced in a study of metastatic and nonmetastatic thyroid tumors. TCRdb re-analyzed the PCR reads using MiXCR. The sample shows roughly 36,000 clones, 25% to 30% of them seen only once. Nobody among the patients had been given any treatment before thyroid surgery. The source material was blood. The receptors derive from a female donor with papillary thyroid cancer or a benign thyroid nodule (not recorded which). Some clones in this sample may be carry-over from other donors' samples.

This clone was observed at least ten times. The CDR3 loop reads CASSMSATNEKLFF. The CDR3 nucleotides read TGTGCCAGTAGTATGTCGGCAACTAATGAAAAACTGTTTTTT. This chain connects TRBV19 to TRBJ1-4; no reliable D call. V lost 3 bases and J lost 0, with 5 bases in between. Germline lookup yields CDR1 LNHDA and CDR2 SQIVND (reference sequence). The CDR3 has 14 residues.

This clone was counted at least ten times. The chain couples TRBV12-3 or TRBV12-4 to TRBJ1-4, with D maybe TRBD1 (5 bases). Trimming took 3 bases from V and 5 from J, leaving 10 bases between them. The CDR3 covers 14 residues. The chain's CDR3 is CASSFGQGNEKLFF. Here the CDR3 DNA reads TGTGCCAGCAGTTTCGGTCAGGGCAATGAAAAACTGTTTTTT.